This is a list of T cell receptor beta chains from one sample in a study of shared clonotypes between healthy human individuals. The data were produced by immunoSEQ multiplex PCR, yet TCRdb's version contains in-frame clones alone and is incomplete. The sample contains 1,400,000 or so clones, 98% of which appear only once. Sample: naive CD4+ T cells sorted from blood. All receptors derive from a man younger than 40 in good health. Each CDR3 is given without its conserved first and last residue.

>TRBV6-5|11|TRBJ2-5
ASRSRTRETQY
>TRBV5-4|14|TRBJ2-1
ASSLGSSGGYNEQF
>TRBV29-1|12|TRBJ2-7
SVARTGGGYEQY
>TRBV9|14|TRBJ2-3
ASSVQTGHLTDTQY
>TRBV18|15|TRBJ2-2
ASSLKQTTSNTGELF
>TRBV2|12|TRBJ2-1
ASSWGGLPNEQF
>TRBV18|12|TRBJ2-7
ASSLPGGEGEQY
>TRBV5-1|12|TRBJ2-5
ASRLSGSWETQY
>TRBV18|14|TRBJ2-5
ASSPRNRVLAETQY
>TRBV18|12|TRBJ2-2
ASSPIETTGELF
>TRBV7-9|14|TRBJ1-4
ASSFGQGATNEKLF
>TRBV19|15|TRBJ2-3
ASSSRLAGGGLDTQY
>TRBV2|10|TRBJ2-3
ASKPREDTQY
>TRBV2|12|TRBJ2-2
ASGGTMGPGELF
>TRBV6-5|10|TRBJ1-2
ASSRRQYGYT
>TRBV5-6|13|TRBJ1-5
ASSRTGLSNQPQH
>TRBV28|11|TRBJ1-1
ASAAGTDTEAF
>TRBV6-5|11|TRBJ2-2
ASSKGYTGELF
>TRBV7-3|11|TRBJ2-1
ASGRRAMNEQF
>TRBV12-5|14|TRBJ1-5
ASGLVGTGLRQPQH
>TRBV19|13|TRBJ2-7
ASSIAGTSIPEQY
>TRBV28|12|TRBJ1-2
ASRMTGPNYGYT
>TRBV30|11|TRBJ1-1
AWSGRGGTEAF
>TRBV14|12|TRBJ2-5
ASSTRLAGETQY
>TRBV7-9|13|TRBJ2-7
ASSPQGQGRGEQY
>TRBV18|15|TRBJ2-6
ASSPIGGVPGANVLT
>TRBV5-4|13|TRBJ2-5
ASSLASGRGETQY
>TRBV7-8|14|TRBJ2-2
ASSLVGSGIGGELF
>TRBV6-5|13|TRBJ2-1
ASSFLAGGGNEQF
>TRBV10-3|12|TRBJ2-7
AISVVGSSYEQY
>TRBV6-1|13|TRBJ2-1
ASSEVAGGYNEQF
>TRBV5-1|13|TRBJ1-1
ASSLIHTGNTEAF
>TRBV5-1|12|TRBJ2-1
ASRWTSGPNEQF
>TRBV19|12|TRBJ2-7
ASSIGPSSYEQY
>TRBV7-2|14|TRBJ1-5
ASSLVGGSANQPQH
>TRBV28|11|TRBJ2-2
ASSLPGNRELF
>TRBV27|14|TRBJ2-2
ASSLGTGGRHGELF
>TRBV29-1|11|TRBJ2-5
SVEGQGIETQY
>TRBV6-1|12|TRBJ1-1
ASSEVGPAGEAF
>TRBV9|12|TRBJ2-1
ASSVGIAGYEQF
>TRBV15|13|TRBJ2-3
ATSRGSRGTDTQY
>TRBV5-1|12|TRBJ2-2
ASGQRMNTGELF
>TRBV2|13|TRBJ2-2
ASSARGANTGELF
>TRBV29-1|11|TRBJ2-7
SAVQGSSYEQY
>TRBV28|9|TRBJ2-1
ASSVSAVPF
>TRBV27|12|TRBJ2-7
ASRRTGRSYEQY
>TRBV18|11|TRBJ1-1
ASSRDRGSEAF
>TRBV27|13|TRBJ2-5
ASSLTPRGRETQY
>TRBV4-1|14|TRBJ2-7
ASSQEASGGSYEQY
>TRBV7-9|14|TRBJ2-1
ASSLLRLLPYNEQF
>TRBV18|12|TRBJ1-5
ASSPKPGAQPQH
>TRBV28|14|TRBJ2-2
ASTVMGQGGTGELF
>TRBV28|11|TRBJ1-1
ASSFPGTEEAF